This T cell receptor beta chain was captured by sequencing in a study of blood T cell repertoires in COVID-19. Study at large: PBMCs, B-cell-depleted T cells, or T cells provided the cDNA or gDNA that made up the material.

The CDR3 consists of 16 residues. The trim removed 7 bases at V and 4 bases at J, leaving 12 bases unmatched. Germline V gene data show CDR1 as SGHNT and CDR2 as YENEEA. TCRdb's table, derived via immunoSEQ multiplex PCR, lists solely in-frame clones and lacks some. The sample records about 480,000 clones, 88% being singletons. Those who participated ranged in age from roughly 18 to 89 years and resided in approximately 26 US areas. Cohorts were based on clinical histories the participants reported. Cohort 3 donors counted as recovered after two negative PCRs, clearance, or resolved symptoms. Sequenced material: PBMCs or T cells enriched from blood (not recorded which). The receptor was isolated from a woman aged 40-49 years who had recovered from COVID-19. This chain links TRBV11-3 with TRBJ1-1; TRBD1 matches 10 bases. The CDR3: CASNVGTGAVGTEAFF. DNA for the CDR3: TGTGCCAGCAACGTCGGGACAGGGGCGGTGGGCACTGAAGCTTTCTTT.